This T cell receptor (beta chain) was found in a study of T cells in Graves' hyperthyroidism and ophthalmopathy. Study summary: Peripheral blood sampling occurred at initial diagnosis, before any treatment.

The CDR3 runs to 16 residues. Germline CDR1 and CDR2: MDHEN and SYDVKM. Between the trimmed V and J ends, which lost 1 base and 2 bases, there was a span of 12 bases. Amplified TCR beta CDR3 regions came from RNA transcripts. During a first-round RT-PCR of the TCR CDR3, the HTBI primer set was used. TCRdb itself ran the multiplex PCR reads through MiXCR, one entry per CDR3 protein. The repertoire holds 450,000 to 500,000 distinct CDR3 sequences, with roughly 22% as singletons. Ophthalmopathy patients had Clinical Activity Score at least 3, NOSPECS grade at least 4, duration under 3 months. A patient was excluded if there was uncontrolled infection, other autoimmune disease, pregnancy or lactation. Each diagnosis was grounded in clinical symptoms, serum thyroxine and TRAb, thyroid ultrasound, and orbital computed tomography. This clonotype was counted many times.

The TCR comes from a woman in her 70s with Graves' ophthalmopathy. This rearrangement joins TRBV28 to TRBJ2-1; possible D gene TRBD2, 6 bases. The sequencing input was blood. The CDR3 here is CASSLSAGLTYNEQFF. In nucleotides, the CDR3 is TGTGCCAGCAGTTTATCGGCGGGGCTGACCTACAATGAGCAGTTCTTC.